This T cell receptor beta chain was captured in a study of Ad26.COV2.S vaccination and SARS-CoV-2 variants. Overall study: By the intramuscular route, Ad26.COV2.S was given once, or twice 56 days apart.

This CDR3 comprises 13 residues. CDR1 and CDR2 from the germline V gene are GTSNPN and SVGIG (reference sequence). Trimming took off 4 bases at V and 3 bases at J, with 10 bases between the two ends. Generated by immunoSEQ multiplex PCR, the TCRdb table keeps only in-frame clones and is missing some. Among 290,000 or so clones listed, around 87% were seen once. The treatment: around 19 received Ad26.COV2.S at low or high dose, single or two shots; about 5 received placebo; per-sample allocation not given. Samples came from day 63 after the first vaccine or placebo injection. The rearrangement uses TRBV30 and TRBJ1-5, with a possible D match to TRBD1 (5 bases). The TCR was taken from a person aged 18-65 years who received the Ad26.COV2.S COVID-19 vaccine or a placebo. Sequencing was performed on peripheral blood, taken in a trial of Ad26.COV2.S vaccine versus placebo. The CDR3, as DNA: TGTGCCTGGACCCGGGACCCCAATCAGCCCCAGCATTTT. It encodes CAWTRDPNQPQHF.